A selection of T cell receptor beta chains follows, all from one sample in a study of brain T cells in children with intractable seizures. The assay was immunoSEQ multiplex PCR, and TCRdb's table has in-frame clones only and misses some. This sample carries under 45,000 clones, 90% of them seen once, and the ten largest clones take 5% to 6.5%. The sequencing here drew on peripheral blood, taken at surgery. Receptors originate from a girl aged 2-10 years with tuberous sclerosis and intractable seizures. Both conserved end residues are part of each CDR3. Each record gives: V gene, J gene, D gene, clone size, CDR3 length, CDR3 DNA, CDR3 protein. D genes are given only for firm matches. The size of a clone is reported for some rows only, either as once, few or many, or as a class for expanded clones.

V gene: TRBV10-3
J gene: TRBJ1-4
D gene: .
clone size: .
CDR3 length: 13
CDR3 DNA: TGTGCCATCAGTGAGACGGGAAGTGAAAAACTGTTTTTT
CDR3 protein: CAISETGSEKLFF

V gene: TRBV11-1
J gene: TRBJ2-2
D gene: .
clone size: .
CDR3 length: 14
CDR3 DNA: TGTGCCAGCAGTGGGGCCGTTTCGGGCGGGGAGCTGTTTTTT
CDR3 protein: CASSGAVSGGELFF

V gene: TRBV24-1
J gene: TRBJ2-3
D gene: TRBD2
clone size: .
CDR3 length: 18
CDR3 DNA: TGTGCCACCAGTGATTCTCAGGGACTAGAGAAGGGCACAGATACGCAGTATTTT
CDR3 protein: CATSDSQGLEKGTDTQYF

V gene: TRBV4-1
J gene: TRBJ1-5
D gene: .
clone size: .
CDR3 length: 17
CDR3 DNA: TGCGCCAGCAGCCAAGTTTTTGGCAGCGATAGCAATCAGCCCCAGCATTTT
CDR3 protein: CASSQVFGSDSNQPQHF

V gene: TRBV10-3
J gene: TRBJ1-2
D gene: .
clone size: .
CDR3 length: 15
CDR3 DNA: TGTGCCATCAGCCCACCACAGGGTCCGGGGTATGGCTACACCTTC
CDR3 protein: CAISPPQGPGYGYTF

V gene: TRBV2
J gene: TRBJ1-1
D gene: .
clone size: .
CDR3 length: 12
CDR3 DNA: TGTGCCAGCAGGAGCCAGTACACTGAAGCTTTCTTT
CDR3 protein: CASRSQYTEAFF

V gene: TRBV6-4
J gene: TRBJ1-5
D gene: .
clone size: .
CDR3 length: 14
CDR3 DNA: TGTGCCAGCACCCGGGGAGGGCCTAGCAGGCCCCAGCATTTT
CDR3 protein: CASTRGGPSRPQHF

V gene: TRBV25-1
J gene: TRBJ1-4
D gene: .
clone size: .
CDR3 length: 15
CDR3 DNA: TGTGCCAGCAGTGACGGCGGGACAAGGAATGAAAAACTGTTTTTT
CDR3 protein: CASSDGGTRNEKLFF

V gene: TRBV4-1
J gene: TRBJ2-1
D gene: .
clone size: .
CDR3 length: 14
CDR3 DNA: TGCGCCAGCAGCCAAAATGGGGGTTACAATGAGCAGTTCTTC
CDR3 protein: CASSQNGGYNEQFF

V gene: TRBV5-1
J gene: TRBJ2-1
D gene: .
clone size: .
CDR3 length: 15
CDR3 DNA: TGCGCCAGCAGCTTTGCCCGGAGTGGCTACAATGAGCAGTTCTTC
CDR3 protein: CASSFARSGYNEQFF

V gene: TRBV24-1
J gene: TRBJ1-2
D gene: .
clone size: .
CDR3 length: 13
CDR3 DNA: TGTGCCACCAGTGATTTGGACAGCTATGGCTACACCTTC
CDR3 protein: CATSDLDSYGYTF

V gene: TRBV9
J gene: TRBJ1-2
D gene: TRBD1
clone size: once
CDR3 length: 15
CDR3 DNA: TGTGCCAGCAGCTTTACCGGGACAGGGGGATATGGCTACACCTTC
CDR3 protein: CASSFTGTGGYGYTF

V gene: TRBV4-1
J gene: TRBJ1-5
D gene: TRBD1
clone size: .
CDR3 length: 18
CDR3 DNA: TGCGCCAGCAGCCAACGCGTCCGGGACAGCGTCTTCAATCAGCCCCAGCATTTT
CDR3 protein: CASSQRVRDSVFNQPQHF

V gene: TRBV10-3
J gene: TRBJ1-2
D gene: TRBD1
clone size: .
CDR3 length: 13
CDR3 DNA: TGTGCCATCAGGGACAGGACCTCCTATGGCTACACCTTC
CDR3 protein: CAIRDRTSYGYTF

V gene: TRBV5-4
J gene: TRBJ2-7
D gene: .
clone size: .
CDR3 length: 13
CDR3 DNA: TGTGCCAGCAGCTTTGCAGGGTCGTACGAGCAGTACTTC
CDR3 protein: CASSFAGSYEQYF

V gene: TRBV11-3
J gene: TRBJ2-1
D gene: .
clone size: .
CDR3 length: 18
CDR3 DNA: TGTGCCAGCAGCTTAGGGGTATATCTGCGGGGTGGAGTGGATGAGCAGTTCTTC
CDR3 protein: CASSLGVYLRGGVDEQFF

V gene: TRBV5-1
J gene: TRBJ1-4
D gene: .
clone size: .
CDR3 length: 15
CDR3 DNA: TGCGCCAGCAGCTTGTTCAGCGCAACTAATGAAAAACTGTTTTTT
CDR3 protein: CASSLFSATNEKLFF

V gene: TRBV24-1
J gene: TRBJ1-2
D gene: .
clone size: .
CDR3 length: 16
CDR3 DNA: TGTGCCACCAGTGATCGTACCGGGACAAGAGAGGATGGCTACACCTTC
CDR3 protein: CATSDRTGTREDGYTF

V gene: TRBV9
J gene: TRBJ1-2
D gene: .
clone size: .
CDR3 length: 14
CDR3 DNA: TGTGCCAGCAGCCCCAGAGGAGAGAACTATGGCTACACCTTC
CDR3 protein: CASSPRGENYGYTF

V gene: TRBV2
J gene: TRBJ2-7
D gene: TRBD2
clone size: .
CDR3 length: 12
CDR3 DNA: TGTGCCAGCAGGGGACTAGCGGACGAGCAGTACTTC
CDR3 protein: CASRGLADEQYF

V gene: TRBV21-1
J gene: TRBJ1-2
D gene: .
clone size: once
CDR3 length: 18
CDR3 DNA: TGTGCCAGCAGCCCCCTCAGAGACAGGGGTAACGCTAACTATGGCTACACCTTC
CDR3 protein: CASSPLRDRGNANYGYTF

V gene: TRBV9
J gene: TRBJ1-6
D gene: .
clone size: .
CDR3 length: 14
CDR3 DNA: TGTGCCAGCAGCGTAGCAGGGCTGGGATCACCCCTCCACTTT
CDR3 protein: CASSVAGLGSPLHF

V gene: TRBV5-4
J gene: TRBJ2-2
D gene: TRBD1
clone size: .
CDR3 length: 15
CDR3 DNA: TGTGCCAGCAGCCCCAGGACAGGGGGCACCGGGGAGCTGTTTTTT
CDR3 protein: CASSPRTGGTGELFF

V gene: TRBV4-1
J gene: TRBJ2-3
D gene: .
clone size: .
CDR3 length: 16
CDR3 DNA: TGCGCCAGCAGCCAAGTCGGGGCCAGGGCGGCTGATACGCAGTATTTT
CDR3 protein: CASSQVGARAADTQYF

V gene: TRBV7-2
J gene: TRBJ2-2
D gene: TRBD2
clone size: few
CDR3 length: 17
CDR3 DNA: TGTGCCAGCAGCTTAGGGTCGTTGGGGGGGACCCCCGGGGAGCTGTTTTTT
CDR3 protein: CASSLGSLGGTPGELFF

V gene: TRBV11-1
J gene: TRBJ1-2
D gene: TRBD1
clone size: .
CDR3 length: 12
CDR3 DNA: TGTGCCAGCGAGGACAGGGGAAGTGGCTACACCTTC
CDR3 protein: CASEDRGSGYTF